Listed here is a single TCR beta chain. The source of the sample is a study of blood T cell repertoires in COVID-19. Study summary: The analysed material was cDNA or gDNA that came from T cells, B-cell-depleted T cells, or PBMCs.

The V gene lost 1 base and the J gene lost 12 bases, with 13 bases spanning the gap. Germline CDR1 is LGHDT and CDR2 is YNNKEL (reference sequence). The CDR3 has 13 amino acids. The method was immunoSEQ multiplex PCR; TCRdb's version includes in-frame clones alone and lacks a portion of them. This table has around 58,000 clones, 88% appearing once. The genes are TRBV3-1 (or the pseudogene TRBV3-2) and TRBJ2-1; tentatively, D is TRBD2 (6 bases). The TCR comes from a human donor in a cohort sampled during active COVID-19. Sequencing was performed on peripheral blood. CDR3 in DNA: TGTGCCAGCAGCCAAGGCCAGACTAGTCGGCAGTTCTTC. Translating it yields CASSQGQTSRQFF.